The entry below describes one T cell receptor (beta chain). The antigen is undetermined. These data come from a study of cytomegalovirus exposure and HLA in healthy donors. Study observations and caveats: The CMV antigen specificity of a few CMV-associated chains was confirmed through in vitro analysis. Previously analyzed data showed that most TCR beta V segments were productive at a frequency of about 87% or about 30%.

All the people who gave samples were healthy bone marrow donors. The V end was cut by 4 bases, the J end by 0 bases, with 17 bases between. The CDR3 contains 17 residues. Germline CDR1 and CDR2: SGHAT and FQNNGV. Use of 60 Vbeta and 13 Jbeta primers characterized the PCR. Profiled with immunoSEQ multiplex PCR; TCRdb holds only in-frame clones, not every one. The top ten clones hold about 1.8% of a sample with approximately 220,000 clones, nearly 80% of them seen once. The V call is TRBV11-2, the J call TRBJ2-3; a possible D gene is TRBD2 (6 bases). The source is a man aged 18 to 29 in good health and CMV-seronegative. Material: PBMCs. The CDR3 nucleotides are TGTGCCAGCAGCTCGTCGACCCTCGGGACTAGCACAGATACGCAGTATTTT. Amino acids: CASSSSTLGTSTDTQYF.